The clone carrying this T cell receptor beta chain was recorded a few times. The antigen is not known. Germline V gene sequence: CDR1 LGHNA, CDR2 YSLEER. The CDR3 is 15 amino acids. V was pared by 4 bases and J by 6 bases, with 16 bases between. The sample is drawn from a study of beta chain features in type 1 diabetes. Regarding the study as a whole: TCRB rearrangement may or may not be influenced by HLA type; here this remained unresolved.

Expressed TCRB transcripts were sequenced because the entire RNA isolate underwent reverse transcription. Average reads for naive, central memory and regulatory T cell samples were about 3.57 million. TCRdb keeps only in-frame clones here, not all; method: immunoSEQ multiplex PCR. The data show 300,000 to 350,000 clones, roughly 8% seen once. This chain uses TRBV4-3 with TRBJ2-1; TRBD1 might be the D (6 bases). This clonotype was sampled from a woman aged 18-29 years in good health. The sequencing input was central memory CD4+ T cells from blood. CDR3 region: CASSPGTYSRNEQFF. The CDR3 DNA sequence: TGCGCCAGCAGCCCCGGGACATATTCCCGCAATGAGCAGTTCTTC.